A selection of T cell receptor beta chains follows, all from one sample in a study of sequential checkpoint blockade in melanoma. Profiling relied on immunoSEQ multiplex PCR, and the TCRdb table lists in-frame clones only, not all of them. The table lists over 9,500 clones, roughly 80% of them singletons. Sequenced material: CD8+ T cells sorted from blood (inferred from file names), taken from a patient given nivolumab and ipilimumab in sequence. The origin of the receptors is a human donor with melanoma. CDR3s include the opening cysteine and the closing phenylalanine or tryptophan. Fields, in order: V gene, clone size, CDR3 length, J gene, D gene, CDR3 protein, CDR3 DNA. D genes are given only for firm matches. The size of a clone is reported for some rows only, either as once, few or many, or as a class for expanded clones.

v_gene: TRBV14; abundance: -; len: 17; j_gene: TRBJ2-1; d_gene: TRBD2; CDR3aa: CASSQDKEGLHYNEQFF; CDR3nt: TGTGCCAGCAGCCAAGATAAAGAGGGACTACACTACAATGAGCAGTTCTTC
v_gene: TRBV27; abundance: -; len: 13; j_gene: TRBJ2-1; d_gene: TRBD2; CDR3aa: CASSWRETNEQFF; CDR3nt: TGTGCCAGCAGTTGGCGGGAGACCAATGAGCAGTTCTTC
v_gene: TRBV7-2; abundance: -; len: 19; j_gene: TRBJ2-3; d_gene: TRBD2; CDR3aa: CASSLTVLAGGWVGDTQYF; CDR3nt: TGTGCCAGCAGCTTAACGGTCCTAGCGGGGGGCTGGGTGGGAGATACGCAGTATTTT
v_gene: TRBV9; abundance: -; len: 15; j_gene: TRBJ2-1; d_gene: -; CDR3aa: CASSVAGSKHNEQFF; CDR3nt: TGCGCCAGCAGCGTCGCCGGGAGTAAGCACAATGAGCAGTTCTTC
v_gene: TRBV7-8; abundance: -; len: 17; j_gene: TRBJ2-7; d_gene: -; CDR3aa: CASSLALVMLPGVEQYF; CDR3nt: TGTGCCAGCAGCTTAGCCCTAGTAATGCTCCCCGGCGTCGAGCAGTACTTC
v_gene: TRBV2; abundance: -; len: 14; j_gene: TRBJ2-2; d_gene: TRBD1; CDR3aa: CASRQGANTGELFF; CDR3nt: TGTGCCAGCAGACAGGGGGCGAACACCGGGGAGCTGTTTTTT
v_gene: TRBV19; abundance: -; len: 16; j_gene: TRBJ2-7; d_gene: TRBD2; CDR3aa: CASSPTGTSGTYEQYF; CDR3nt: TGTGCCAGTAGCCCCACCGGGACTAGCGGGACCTACGAGCAGTACTTC
v_gene: TRBV5-1; abundance: -; len: 13; j_gene: TRBJ1-5; d_gene: -; CDR3aa: CASSFNGDQPQHF; CDR3nt: TGCGCCAGCAGCTTTAACGGGGATCAGCCCCAGCATTTT
v_gene: TRBV12-5; abundance: -; len: 13; j_gene: TRBJ1-1; d_gene: -; CDR3aa: CASGLDLGTEAFF; CDR3nt: TGTGCTAGTGGTTTAGACCTAGGCACTGAAGCTTTCTTT
v_gene: TRBV15; abundance: -; len: 15; j_gene: TRBJ1-5; d_gene: -; CDR3aa: CATSGAVHSNQPQHF; CDR3nt: TGTGCCACCAGCGGAGCAGTCCATAGCAATCAGCCCCAGCATTTT
v_gene: TRBV2; abundance: -; len: 14; j_gene: TRBJ2-3; d_gene: -; CDR3aa: CASSWHASTDTQYF; CDR3nt: TGTGCCAGCAGTTGGCACGCTAGCACAGATACGCAGTATTTT
v_gene: TRBV5-8; abundance: -; len: 14; j_gene: TRBJ2-7; d_gene: -; CDR3aa: CASSLAGFAYEQYF; CDR3nt: TGTGCCAGCAGCTTGGCTGGTTTCGCGTACGAGCAGTACTTC
v_gene: TRBV6-6; abundance: -; len: 14; j_gene: TRBJ1-6; d_gene: -; CDR3aa: CASSPAAESAPLHF; CDR3nt: TGTGCCAGCAGCCCCGCAGCGGAATCGGCACCCCTCCACTTT
v_gene: TRBV5-8; abundance: -; len: 14; j_gene: TRBJ1-1; d_gene: TRBD1; CDR3aa: CASSSKQGRTEAFF; CDR3nt: TGTGCCAGCAGCAGTAAACAGGGGAGAACTGAAGCTTTCTTT
v_gene: TRBV9; abundance: -; len: 13; j_gene: TRBJ1-1; d_gene: -; CDR3aa: CASSEGHNTEAFF; CDR3nt: TGTGCCAGCAGCGAGGGACACAACACTGAAGCTTTCTTT
v_gene: TRBV10-2; abundance: few; len: 11; j_gene: TRBJ2-7; d_gene: TRBD1; CDR3aa: CASTKDREQYF; CDR3nt: TGCGCCAGCACTAAGGACAGGGAGCAGTACTTC
v_gene: TRBV9; abundance: once; len: 15; j_gene: TRBJ2-1; d_gene: TRBD2; CDR3aa: CASSVGASGGNEQFF; CDR3nt: TGTGCCAGCAGCGTAGGGGCCAGCGGGGGAAATGAGCAGTTCTTC
v_gene: TRBV7-2; abundance: -; len: 13; j_gene: TRBJ1-2; d_gene: -; CDR3aa: CASSWGENYGYTF; CDR3nt: TGTGCCAGCAGTTGGGGGGAGAACTATGGCTACACCTTC
v_gene: TRBV5-4; abundance: -; len: 12; j_gene: TRBJ2-1; d_gene: TRBD1; CDR3aa: CASSMTGDEQFF; CDR3nt: TGTGCCAGCAGCATGACAGGGGACGAGCAGTTCTTC
v_gene: TRBV11-2; abundance: -; len: 18; j_gene: TRBJ2-3; d_gene: TRBD2; CDR3aa: CASSLGLAGGLGTDTQYF; CDR3nt: TGTGCCAGCAGCCTAGGACTAGCGGGGGGGCTTGGCACAGATACGCAGTATTTT
v_gene: TRBV12-5; abundance: -; len: 14; j_gene: TRBJ1-5; d_gene: -; CDR3aa: CASGGTYSNQPQHF; CDR3nt: TGTGCTAGTGGTGGGACTTATAGCAATCAGCCCCAGCATTTT
v_gene: TRBV28; abundance: -; len: 12; j_gene: TRBJ2-7; d_gene: TRBD1; CDR3aa: CGTGQGTYEQYF; CDR3nt: TGTGGGACGGGACAGGGGACGTACGAGCAGTACTTC
v_gene: TRBV7-9; abundance: -; len: 16; j_gene: TRBJ2-3; d_gene: -; CDR3aa: CASSSQGSGMLNTQYF; CDR3nt: TGTGCCAGCAGCTCGCAGGGGTCCGGCATGTTGAATACGCAGTATTTT
v_gene: TRBV5-1; abundance: -; len: 14; j_gene: TRBJ2-7; d_gene: -; CDR3aa: CASSSYIQGYEQYF; CDR3nt: TGCGCCAGCAGCTCGTACATACAGGGCTACGAGCAGTACTTC
v_gene: TRBV28; abundance: -; len: 14; j_gene: TRBJ1-5; d_gene: TRBD1; CDR3aa: CASSRDRGRQPQHF; CDR3nt: TGTGCCAGCAGTCGGGACAGGGGGAGACAGCCCCAGCATTTT
v_gene: TRBV30; abundance: -; len: 15; j_gene: TRBJ1-6; d_gene: -; CDR3aa: CAWSEQGYGDSPLHF; CDR3nt: TGTGCCTGGAGTGAGCAGGGATATGGCGATTCACCCCTCCACTTT
v_gene: TRBV19; abundance: once; len: 14; j_gene: TRBJ2-1; d_gene: TRBD2; CDR3aa: CASSIYGGDNEQFF; CDR3nt: TGTGCCAGTAGTATTTACGGGGGGGACAATGAGCAGTTCTTC
v_gene: TRBV6-5; abundance: -; len: 15; j_gene: TRBJ1-1; d_gene: -; CDR3aa: CASHHALGGNTEAFF; CDR3nt: TGTGCCAGCCACCACGCCCTGGGGGGGAACACTGAAGCTTTCTTT
v_gene: TRBV4-1; abundance: -; len: 14; j_gene: TRBJ2-3; d_gene: TRBD1; CDR3aa: CASSHPGTVDTQYF; CDR3nt: TGCGCCAGCAGCCATCCCGGGACAGTCGATACGCAGTATTTT
v_gene: TRBV6-5; abundance: -; len: 15; j_gene: TRBJ2-3; d_gene: -; CDR3aa: CASSHPSAGTDTQYF; CDR3nt: TGTGCCAGCAGTCACCCTAGCGCGGGAACAGATACGCAGTATTTT
v_gene: TRBV7-9; abundance: -; len: 14; j_gene: TRBJ2-7; d_gene: -; CDR3aa: CASSDLGAYYEQYF; CDR3nt: TGTGCCAGCAGCGACCTGGGCGCCTACTACGAGCAGTACTTC
v_gene: TRBV10-2; abundance: -; len: 14; j_gene: TRBJ2-7; d_gene: -; CDR3aa: CASRGFGSSYEQYF; CDR3nt: TGCGCCAGTAGAGGCTTTGGTTCCTCCTACGAGCAGTACTTC
v_gene: TRBV4-1; abundance: -; len: 16; j_gene: TRBJ2-7; d_gene: TRBD2; CDR3aa: CASSPLAGGQSYEQYF; CDR3nt: TGTGCCAGCAGCCCGCTAGCGGGGGGCCAATCCTACGAGCAGTACTTC
v_gene: TRBV30; abundance: -; len: 15; j_gene: TRBJ2-6; d_gene: -; CDR3aa: CAWSPKTSGANVLTF; CDR3nt: TGTGCCTGGAGTCCTAAGACATCTGGGGCCAACGTCCTGACTTTC
v_gene: TRBV27; abundance: -; len: 14; j_gene: TRBJ1-2; d_gene: TRBD1; CDR3aa: CASSGTAKNYGYTF; CDR3nt: TGTGCCAGCTCCGGGACAGCGAAAAACTATGGCTACACCTTC
v_gene: TRBV9; abundance: -; len: 14; j_gene: TRBJ2-5; d_gene: -; CDR3aa: CASSVDGSGETQYF; CDR3nt: TGTGCCAGCAGCGTAGATGGGAGTGGGGAGACCCAGTACTTC
v_gene: TRBV2; abundance: -; len: 15; j_gene: TRBJ2-1; d_gene: TRBD1; CDR3aa: CASSEGTAYRNEQFF; CDR3nt: TGTGCCAGCAGTGAGGGGACAGCCTACCGCAATGAGCAGTTCTTC
v_gene: TRBV27; abundance: -; len: 14; j_gene: TRBJ2-2; d_gene: TRBD1; CDR3aa: CASRRQGGTGELFF; CDR3nt: TGTGCCAGCAGGCGACAGGGGGGCACCGGGGAGCTGTTTTTT
v_gene: TRBV19; abundance: few; len: 15; j_gene: TRBJ1-5; d_gene: -; CDR3aa: CASSIIRGSNQPQHF; CDR3nt: TGTGCCAGTAGTATTATCCGGGGTAGCAATCAGCCCCAGCATTTT
v_gene: TRBV6-1; abundance: -; len: 15; j_gene: TRBJ2-7; d_gene: TRBD1; CDR3aa: CASNDGQGAVEEQYF; CDR3nt: TGTGCCAGCAATGACGGACAGGGGGCTGTTGAGGAGCAGTACTTC
v_gene: TRBV2; abundance: once; len: 13; j_gene: TRBJ2-1; d_gene: -; CDR3aa: CASSGFPGNEQFF; CDR3nt: TGTGCCAGCAGTGGATTTCCAGGGAATGAGCAGTTCTTC
v_gene: TRBV10-3; abundance: -; len: 13; j_gene: TRBJ1-1; d_gene: -; CDR3aa: CAIRAEVNTEAFF; CDR3nt: TGTGCCATCAGGGCAGAGGTGAACACTGAAGCTTTCTTT
v_gene: TRBV7-8; abundance: -; len: 14; j_gene: TRBJ2-7; d_gene: -; CDR3aa: CASSLQGGGYEQYF; CDR3nt: TGTGCCAGCAGCTTACAGGGGGGAGGCTACGAGCAGTACTTC
v_gene: TRBV30; abundance: -; len: 14; j_gene: TRBJ1-1; d_gene: TRBD1; CDR3aa: CAWSGGQGGTEAFF; CDR3nt: TGTGCCTGGAGTGGGGGACAGGGCGGCACTGAAGCTTTCTTT
v_gene: TRBV27; abundance: -; len: 17; j_gene: TRBJ2-3; d_gene: TRBD2; CDR3aa: CASSSSTSSHHTDTQYF; CDR3nt: TGTGCCAGCAGTTCCTCGACTAGCTCTCACCACACAGATACGCAGTATTTT
v_gene: TRBV9; abundance: -; len: 14; j_gene: TRBJ2-2; d_gene: -; CDR3aa: CASSAQGNTGELFF; CDR3nt: TGTGCCAGCAGCGCACAGGGTAACACCGGGGAGCTGTTTTTT
v_gene: TRBV5-1; abundance: -; len: 14; j_gene: TRBJ2-1; d_gene: -; CDR3aa: CASSLGTVYNEQFF; CDR3nt: TGCGCCAGCAGCTTGGGGACAGTATACAATGAGCAGTTCTTC
v_gene: TRBV7-8; abundance: -; len: 22; j_gene: TRBJ2-2; d_gene: TRBD1; CDR3aa: CASSLDPGTGLGVAFGTGELFF; CDR3nt: TGTGCCAGCAGCTTAGACCCCGGGACAGGGTTGGGGGTTGCTTTTGGTACCGGGGAGCTGTTTTTT
v_gene: TRBV7-9; abundance: -; len: 15; j_gene: TRBJ2-3; d_gene: TRBD2; CDR3aa: CASIPSGISTDTQYF; CDR3nt: TGTGCCAGCATCCCCAGCGGGATTAGCACAGATACGCAGTATTTT
v_gene: TRBV28; abundance: -; len: 15; j_gene: TRBJ2-3; d_gene: -; CDR3aa: CASSLRWESTDTQYF; CDR3nt: TGTGCCAGCAGTTTAAGGTGGGAGAGCACAGATACGCAGTATTTT
v_gene: TRBV19; abundance: -; len: 15; j_gene: TRBJ1-5; d_gene: TRBD1; CDR3aa: CASSFGTGSNQPQHF; CDR3nt: TGTGCCAGTAGTTTTGGGACAGGCAGCAATCAGCCCCAGCATTTT
v_gene: TRBV4-2; abundance: -; len: 15; j_gene: TRBJ1-1; d_gene: -; CDR3aa: CASKEVGPGDTEAFF; CDR3nt: TGTGCCAGCAAGGAGGTGGGGCCGGGGGACACTGAAGCTTTCTTT